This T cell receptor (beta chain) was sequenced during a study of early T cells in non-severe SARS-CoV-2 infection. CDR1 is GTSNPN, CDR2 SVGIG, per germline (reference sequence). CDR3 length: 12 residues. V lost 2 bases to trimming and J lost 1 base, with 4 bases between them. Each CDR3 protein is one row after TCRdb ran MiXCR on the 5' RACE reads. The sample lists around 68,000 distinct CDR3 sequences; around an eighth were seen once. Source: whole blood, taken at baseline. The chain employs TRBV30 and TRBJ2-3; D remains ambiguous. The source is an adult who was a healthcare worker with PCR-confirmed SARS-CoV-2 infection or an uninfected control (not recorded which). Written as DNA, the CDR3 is TGTGCCTGGAGTTTGGGCACAGATACGCAGTATTTT. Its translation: CAWSLGTDTQYF.